Reported below is one T cell receptor beta chain. Assay used: immunoSEQ multiplex PCR; TCRdb lists only in-frame clones, some missing. The table records approximately 52,000 clones, roughly 90% of them present only once. The sample belongs to a study of control samples from healthy donors and cancer patients. The sequence derives from a man between 60 and 70 years old with head and neck cancer. Input material: PBMCs.

CDR3 sequence reads: CASSSDGNQPQHF. CDR3 DNA: TGTGCCAGCAGTTCCGACGGGAATCAGCCCCAGCATTTT. The chain links TRBV28 to TRBJ1-5; D uncertain. Germline V gene data show CDR1 as MDHEN and CDR2 as SYDVKM. Trimming took off 4 bases at V and 4 bases at J, with 8 bases between the two ends. This CDR3 has 13 amino acids.